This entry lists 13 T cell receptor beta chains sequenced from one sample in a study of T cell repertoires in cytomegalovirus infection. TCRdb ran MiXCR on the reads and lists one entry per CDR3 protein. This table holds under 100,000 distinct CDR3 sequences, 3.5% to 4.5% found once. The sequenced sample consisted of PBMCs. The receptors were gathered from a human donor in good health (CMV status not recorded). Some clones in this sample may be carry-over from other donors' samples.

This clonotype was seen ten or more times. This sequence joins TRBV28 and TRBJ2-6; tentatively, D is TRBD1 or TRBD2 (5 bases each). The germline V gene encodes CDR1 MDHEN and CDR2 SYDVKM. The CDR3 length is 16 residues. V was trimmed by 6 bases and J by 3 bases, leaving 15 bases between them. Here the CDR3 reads CASRLRGVHGANVLTF. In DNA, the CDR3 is TGTGCCAGCAGACTACGAGGGGTTCATGGGGCCAACGTCCTGACTTTC.

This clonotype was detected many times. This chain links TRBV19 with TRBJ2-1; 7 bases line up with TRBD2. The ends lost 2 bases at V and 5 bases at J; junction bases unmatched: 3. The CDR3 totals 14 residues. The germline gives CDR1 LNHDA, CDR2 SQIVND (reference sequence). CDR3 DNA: TGTGCCAGTAGTATACGGACTAGAGACAATGAGCAGTTCTTC. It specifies CASSIRTRDNEQFF.

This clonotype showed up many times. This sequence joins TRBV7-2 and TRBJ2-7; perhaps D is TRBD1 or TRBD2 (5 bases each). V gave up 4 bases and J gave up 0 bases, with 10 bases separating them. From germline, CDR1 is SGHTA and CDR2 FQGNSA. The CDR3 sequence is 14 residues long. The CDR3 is CASSSGGYSYEQYF. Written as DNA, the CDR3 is TGTGCCAGCAGCTCTGGGGGATACTCCTACGAGCAGTACTTC.

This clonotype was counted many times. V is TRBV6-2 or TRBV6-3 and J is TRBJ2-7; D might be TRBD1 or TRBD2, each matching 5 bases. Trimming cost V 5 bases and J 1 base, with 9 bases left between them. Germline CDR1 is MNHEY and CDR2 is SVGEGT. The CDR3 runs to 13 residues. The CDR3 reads CASSERGSYEQYF. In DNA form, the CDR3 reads TGTGCCAGCAGTGAGAGGGGATCCTACGAGCAGTACTTC.

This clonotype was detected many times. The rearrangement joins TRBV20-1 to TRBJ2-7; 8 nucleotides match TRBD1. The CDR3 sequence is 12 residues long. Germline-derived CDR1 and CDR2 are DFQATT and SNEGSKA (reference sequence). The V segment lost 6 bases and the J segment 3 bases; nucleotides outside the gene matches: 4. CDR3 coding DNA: TGCAGTGCCAGGGGGCGGGGCTACGAGCAGTACTTC. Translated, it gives CSARGRGYEQYF.

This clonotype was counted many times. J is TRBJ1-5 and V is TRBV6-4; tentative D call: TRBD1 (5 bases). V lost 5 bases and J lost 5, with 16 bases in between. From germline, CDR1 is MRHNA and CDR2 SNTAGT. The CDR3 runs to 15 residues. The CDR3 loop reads CASSFYPGVDQPQHF. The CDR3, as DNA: TGTGCCAGCAGTTTCTACCCGGGGGTCGATCAGCCCCAGCATTTT.

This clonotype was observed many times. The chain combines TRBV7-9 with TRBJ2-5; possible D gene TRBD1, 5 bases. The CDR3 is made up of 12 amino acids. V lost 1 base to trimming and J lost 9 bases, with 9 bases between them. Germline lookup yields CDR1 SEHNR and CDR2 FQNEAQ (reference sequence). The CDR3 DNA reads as TGTGCCAGCAGCTTAGGGACATCTCCCCAGTACTTC. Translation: CASSLGTSPQYF.

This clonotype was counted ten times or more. CDR3 nucleotide sequence: TGTGCCAGCAGCTTAACGGGTATGACGGCAGATACGCAGTATTTT. Translating gives CASSLTGMTADTQYF. This chain uses TRBV7-3 with TRBJ2-3; D uncertain. Germline V gene lookup returns CDR1 SGHTA and CDR2 FQGTGA. V gave up 0 bases and J gave up 4 bases, with 11 bases separating them. The CDR3 covers 15 residues.

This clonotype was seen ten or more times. The CDR3 loop is CASSVRPTGEKLFF. DNA of the CDR3: TGTGCCAGCAGTGTCAGGCCCACAGGAGAAAAACTGTTTTTT. The rearrangement links TRBV7-6 to TRBJ1-4, with D possibly TRBD1 on 5 matching bases. Between the trimmed V and J ends, which lost 6 bases and 8 bases, there was a span of 16 bases. This CDR3 contains 14 residues. Germline CDR1 and CDR2: SGHVS and FNYEAQ.

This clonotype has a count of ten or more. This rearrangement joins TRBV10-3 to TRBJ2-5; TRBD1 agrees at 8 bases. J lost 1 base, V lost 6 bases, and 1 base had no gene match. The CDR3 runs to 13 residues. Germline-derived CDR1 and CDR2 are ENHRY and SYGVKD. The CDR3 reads CAIRQGAQETQYF. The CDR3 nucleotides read TGTGCCATCAGGCAGGGGGCCCAAGAGACCCAGTACTTC.

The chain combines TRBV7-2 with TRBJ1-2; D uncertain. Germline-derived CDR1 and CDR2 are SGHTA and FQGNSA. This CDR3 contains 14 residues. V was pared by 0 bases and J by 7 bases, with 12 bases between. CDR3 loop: CASSLATRGSGYTF. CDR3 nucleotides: TGTGCCAGCAGCTTAGCGACGAGAGGGAGTGGCTACACCTTC.

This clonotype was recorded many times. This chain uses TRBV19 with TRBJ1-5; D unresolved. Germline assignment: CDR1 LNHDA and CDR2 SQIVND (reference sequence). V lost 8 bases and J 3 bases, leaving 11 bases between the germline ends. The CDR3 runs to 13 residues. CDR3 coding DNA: TGTGCCAGTCCCGACGGCTACAATCAGCCCCAGCATTTT. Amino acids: CASPDGYNQPQHF.

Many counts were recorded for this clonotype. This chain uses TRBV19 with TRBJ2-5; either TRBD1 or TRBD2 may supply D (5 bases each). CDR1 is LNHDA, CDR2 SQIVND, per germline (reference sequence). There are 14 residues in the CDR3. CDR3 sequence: CATRSRGGRETQYF. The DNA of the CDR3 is TGTGCGACCCGCTCGAGGGGTGGGAGAGAGACCCAGTACTTC.